The rows below give T cell receptor beta chains drawn from one sample of a study of shared clonotypes between healthy human individuals. Here immunoSEQ multiplex PCR was the method, and the copy in TCRdb shows in-frame clones only, minus some. The sample consists of about 550,000 clones, around 95% of them appearing once. Source material: naive CD8+ T cells sorted from blood. All receptors derive from a woman in her 30s in good health. CDR3s include the opening cysteine and the closing phenylalanine or tryptophan. The D gene is left open where the match is weak.

j_gene: TRBJ1-5; d_gene: NA; v_gene: TRBV28; CDR3nt: TGTGCCAGCCTCGATGACAGATATAGCAATCAGCCCCAGCATTTT; CDR3aa: CASLDDRYSNQPQHF
j_gene: TRBJ2-7; d_gene: NA; v_gene: TRBV27; CDR3nt: TGTGCCAGCAGTCCAACCGGTGCAGGCTACGAGCAGTACTTC; CDR3aa: CASSPTGAGYEQYF
j_gene: TRBJ2-7; d_gene: TRBD2; v_gene: TRBV29-1; CDR3nt: TGCAGCGTTGAATCACATAGCGGGAGCGCCTACGAGCAGTACTTC; CDR3aa: CSVESHSGSAYEQYF
j_gene: TRBJ2-5; d_gene: NA; v_gene: TRBV7-6; CDR3nt: TGTGCCAGCAGCAAAGAGGGGGGGCAAGAGACCCAGTACTTC; CDR3aa: CASSKEGGQETQYF
j_gene: TRBJ1-4; d_gene: NA; v_gene: TRBV27; CDR3nt: TGTGCCAGCACCTTCATCGGAGGAGATGAAAAACTGTTTTTT; CDR3aa: CASTFIGGDEKLFF
j_gene: TRBJ2-5; d_gene: TRBD2; v_gene: TRBV18; CDR3nt: TGTGCCAGCTCACCCCTAGCGGGGCGCGGGGAGACCCAGTACTTC; CDR3aa: CASSPLAGRGETQYF
j_gene: TRBJ2-1; d_gene: TRBD2; v_gene: TRBV27; CDR3nt: TGTGCCAGCAGTCCGACGGGACTAGCGGCCTACAATGAGCAGTTCTTC; CDR3aa: CASSPTGLAAYNEQFF
j_gene: TRBJ2-5; d_gene: NA; v_gene: TRBV28; CDR3nt: TGTGCCAGCAGTTTGGGGGTCCAAGAGACCCAGTACTTC; CDR3aa: CASSLGVQETQYF
j_gene: TRBJ2-1; d_gene: TRBD2; v_gene: TRBV6-6; CDR3nt: TGTGCCAGCAGTGGACTAGCGGGAGATGATGAGCAGTTCTTC; CDR3aa: CASSGLAGDDEQFF
j_gene: TRBJ2-2; d_gene: TRBD2; v_gene: TRBV27; CDR3nt: TGTGCCAGCAGTTTCGGGGGGATTACCGGGGAGCTGTTTTTT; CDR3aa: CASSFGGITGELFF
j_gene: TRBJ1-1; d_gene: NA; v_gene: TRBV19; CDR3nt: TGTGCCAGTAGTAGGGGAGGAAACACTGAAGCTTTCTTT; CDR3aa: CASSRGGNTEAFF
j_gene: TRBJ2-3; d_gene: TRBD2; v_gene: TRBV27; CDR3nt: TGTGCCAGCAGTCAGAAGCCGGGACTAAGCACAGATACGCAGTATTTT; CDR3aa: CASSQKPGLSTDTQYF
j_gene: TRBJ2-3; d_gene: NA; v_gene: TRBV10-3; CDR3nt: TGTGCCATCAGTGAGCGAGATGGGACCGTCTCCACAGATACGCAGTATTTT; CDR3aa: CAISERDGTVSTDTQYF
j_gene: TRBJ2-7; d_gene: NA; v_gene: TRBV9; CDR3nt: TGTGCCAGCAGCGCGGGGGACTCGACCCACTACGAGCAGTACTTC; CDR3aa: CASSAGDSTHYEQYF
j_gene: TRBJ2-1; d_gene: NA; v_gene: TRBV5-6; CDR3nt: TGTGCCAGCAGCCTAAGTTCCTACAATGAGCAGTTCTTC; CDR3aa: CASSLSSYNEQFF
j_gene: TRBJ2-1; d_gene: TRBD2; v_gene: TRBV25-1; CDR3nt: TGTGCCACACAGAGAGCGGGAGAAGGGCGATACAATGAGCAGTTCTTC; CDR3aa: CATQRAGEGRYNEQFF
j_gene: TRBJ1-1; d_gene: NA; v_gene: TRBV27; CDR3nt: TGTGCCAGCCGCGGAGAGCTAAAAAACACTGAAGCTTTCTTT; CDR3aa: CASRGELKNTEAFF
j_gene: TRBJ2-1; d_gene: NA; v_gene: TRBV13; CDR3nt: TGTGCCAGCGCGGGGTATTACAATGAGCAGTTCTTC; CDR3aa: CASAGYYNEQFF
j_gene: TRBJ2-1; d_gene: NA; v_gene: TRBV5-5; CDR3nt: TGTGCCAGCAGCGCGCCGAGTAACAATGAGCAGTTCTTC; CDR3aa: CASSAPSNNEQFF
j_gene: TRBJ2-3; d_gene: TRBD2; v_gene: TRBV15; CDR3nt: TGTGCCACCAGCAGAGATTTTGGTGCGGGAGCTTCCGCAGATACGCAGTATTTT; CDR3aa: CATSRDFGAGASADTQYF
j_gene: TRBJ1-2; d_gene: TRBD1; v_gene: TRBV30; CDR3nt: TGTGCCCATAATGACAGGGGGCTTTCTTATGGCTACACCTTC; CDR3aa: CAHNDRGLSYGYTF
j_gene: TRBJ1-1; d_gene: NA; v_gene: TRBV29-1; CDR3nt: TGCAGCGTCGGGTTCGCAAGGAACACTGAAGCTTTCTTT; CDR3aa: CSVGFARNTEAFF
j_gene: TRBJ1-3; d_gene: NA; v_gene: TRBV27; CDR3nt: TGTGCCAGCAGTTTGAGCGTCTCTGGAAACACCATATATTTT; CDR3aa: CASSLSVSGNTIYF
j_gene: TRBJ2-4; d_gene: NA; v_gene: TRBV2; CDR3nt: TGTGCCAGCAGCGCCGACGGATCGCTAACCAAAAACATTCAGTACTTC; CDR3aa: CASSADGSLTKNIQYF
j_gene: TRBJ2-7; d_gene: TRBD2; v_gene: TRBV28; CDR3nt: TGTGCCAGCAGGGGGGGCCGACTAGCGAAGTACGAGCAGTACTTC; CDR3aa: CASRGGRLAKYEQYF
j_gene: TRBJ1-2; d_gene: TRBD1; v_gene: TRBV7-2; CDR3nt: TGTGCCAGCAGCTTAGGCCCGGGACAGGCGGCCCTCGGCTATGGCTACACCTTC; CDR3aa: CASSLGPGQAALGYGYTF
j_gene: TRBJ1-2; d_gene: NA; v_gene: TRBV6-1; CDR3nt: TGTGCCCTTCTCTATGGCTACACCTTC; CDR3aa: CALLYGYTF
j_gene: TRBJ2-2; d_gene: TRBD2; v_gene: TRBV28; CDR3nt: TGTGCCACCCGACTAGCGGGAGGGACCGGGGAGCTGTTTTTT; CDR3aa: CATRLAGGTGELFF
j_gene: TRBJ2-7; d_gene: TRBD2; v_gene: TRBV28; CDR3nt: TGTGCCAGGAGAACTAGCGGGAGTGTCTACGAGCAGTACTTC; CDR3aa: CARRTSGSVYEQYF